This record covers a single TCR beta chain. The data were obtained in a study of identical twins. After template switching added a universal primer site, the resulting cDNA carried unique molecular identifiers. TCRdb reanalysed the 5' RACE reads using MiXCR and keeps one entry per CDR3 protein. In the table there are more than 250,000 distinct CDR3 sequences, under 9% of which are singletons. The trim removed 5 bases at V and 5 bases at J, leaving 9 bases unmatched. This CDR3 contains 16 residues. CDR1 is LGHDT and CDR2 is YNNKEL in the germline V gene (reference sequence). The same sample was also studied in work on yellow fever vaccine responses in identical twins.

The receptor comes from a young woman in good health. The gene calls are TRBV3-1 and TRBJ2-1; TRBD1 agrees at 10 bases. The sequenced material came from memory (CD45RO+) T cells sorted from blood. CDR3 sequence reads: CASSVPSTGGHNEQFF. The CDR3 region has the DNA TGTGCCAGCAGCGTCCCGTCGACAGGGGGCCACAATGAGCAGTTCTTC.